What follows are 29 T cell receptor beta chains derived from one specimen sequenced in a study of blood T cell repertoires in COVID-19. Profiling relied on immunoSEQ multiplex PCR, and the TCRdb table lists in-frame clones only, not all of them. This table holds 130,000 or so clones, about 80% found once. Sequencing was performed on peripheral blood. These receptors were obtained from a human donor in a cohort sampled during active COVID-19.

The chain carries TRBV19 and TRBJ2-3; TRBD2 agrees at 8 bases. J gave up 1 base and V 3 bases, and 3 bases lay outside the gene matches. Looked up from germline, CDR1 is LNHDA and CDR2 is SQIVND (reference sequence). CDR3 length: 15 amino acids. DNA of the CDR3: TGTGCCAGTAGTATTCCCGGGAGGGGCACAGATACGCAGTATTTT. Its translation is CASSIPGRGTDTQYF.

J is TRBJ1-1 and V is TRBV4-1, with 11 bases fitting TRBD1. The germline V gene has CDR1 MGHRA and CDR2 YSYEKL. The CDR3 has 15 amino acids. V lost 4 bases to trimming and J lost 2 bases; unmatched junction nucleotides: 3. Here the CDR3 reads CASSPGQGANTEAFF. As DNA, the CDR3 is TGCGCCAGCAGCCCTGGACAGGGGGCTAACACTGAAGCTTTCTTT.

This clone was seen once. The V and J genes are TRBV27 and TRBJ2-1, with TRBD2 as a possible D gene (5 bases). Germline V gene data show CDR1 as MNHEY and CDR2 as SMNVEV (reference sequence). V gave up 11 bases and J gave up 0 bases, with 17 bases separating them. The CDR3 is 15 residues long. Here the CDR3 DNA reads TGTGCCTCCCAGTGGCGGGTGGGCTCCTACAATGAGCAGTTCTTC. Its protein product is CASQWRVGSYNEQFF.

This chain links TRBV29-1 with TRBJ2-5; a possible D gene is TRBD1 (6 bases). CDR1 is SQVTM and CDR2 is ANQGSEA in the germline V gene. This CDR3 is 12 amino acids long. The CDR3 region is CSMGAGAETQYF. CDR3 DNA: TGCAGTATGGGGGCAGGGGCGGAGACCCAGTACTTC.

This clone was seen a single time. The chain recombines TRBV19 with TRBJ1-3, with a weak D call TRBD1 (5 bases). The CDR3 is 14 amino acids. Looked up from germline, CDR1 is LNHDA and CDR2 is SQIVND (reference sequence). The V end lost 3 bases, the J end lost 0 bases, and 6 bases lay between the germline ends. The chain's CDR3 is CASSMQGSGNTIYF. Written as DNA, the CDR3 is TGTGCCAGTAGTATGCAGGGCTCTGGAAACACCATATATTTT.

This chain joins TRBV2 and TRBJ2-1, with 7 bases lining up with TRBD1. The germline CDR1 and CDR2 sequences are SNHLY and FYNNEI. V lost 10 bases and J lost 7; bases outside the gene matches: 10. This CDR3 comprises 13 residues. The CDR3 here is CATQGVGMNEQFF. CDR3 DNA sequence: TGTGCCACCCAGGGGGTGGGGATGAATGAGCAGTTCTTC.

The rearrangement links TRBV7-8 to TRBJ2-2, with D perhaps TRBD1 (5 bases). Looked up from germline, CDR1 is SGHVS and CDR2 is FQNEAQ. This CDR3 has 14 residues. Trimming took off 4 bases at V and 3 bases at J, with 9 bases between the two ends. CDR3 sequence (DNA): TGTGCCAGCAGCTCCGACAGCTACACCGGGGAGCTGTTTTTT. Protein product: CASSSDSYTGELFF.

This chain joins TRBV5-1 and TRBJ2-3; unclear D gene. Trimming stripped 0 bases from V and 4 bases from J, with 3 bases between. This CDR3 contains 12 residues. From germline, CDR1 is SGHRS and CDR2 YFSETQ. The CDR3 here is CASSLGADTQYF. The DNA for the CDR3 is TGCGCCAGCAGCTTGGGAGCAGATACGCAGTATTTT.

The CDR3 here is CATSSPGSYEENSPLHF. The CDR3 DNA reads TGTGCCACCAGCAGCCCGGGGTCCTACGAAGAGAATTCACCCCTCCACTTT. The chain combines TRBV15 with TRBJ1-6, with D uncertain. The CDR3 totals 17 residues. Germline CDR1 is LNHNV and CDR2 is YYDKDF (reference sequence). V lost 3 bases, J lost 7 bases, and 19 bases lay in between. The variable domain in full, with the rest retrieved from reference TRBV15 and TRBJ1-6, is DAMVIQNPRYQVTQFGKPVTLSCSQTLNHNVMYWYQQKSSQAPKLLFHYYDKDFNNEADTPDNFQSRRPNTSFCFLDIRSPGLGDTAMYLCATSSPGSYEENSPLHFGNGTRLTVT.

This clone has a handful of counts. The chain joins TRBV28 to TRBJ1-5; D call uncertain. The CDR3 has 13 amino acids. Germline-derived CDR1 and CDR2 are MDHEN and SYDVKM. The germline V and J ends were trimmed by 8 bases and 5 bases, with 13 bases remaining between them. CDR3 DNA sequence: TGTGCCAGCGATCGATGGAGGGATCAGCCCCAGCATTTT. Amino acid sequence: CASDRWRDQPQHF. The entire variable domain, with the rest obtained from reference TRBV28 and TRBJ1-5, is as follows: DVKVTQSSRYLVKRTGEKVFLECVQDMDHENMFWYRQDPGLGLRLIYFSYDVKMKEKGDIPEGYSVSREKKERFSLILESASTNQTSMYLCASDRWRDQPQHFGDGTRLSIL.

This rearrangement joins TRBV5-5 to TRBJ1-1; TRBD1 agrees at 8 bases. Per germline, CDR1 SGHKS and CDR2 YYEKEE (reference sequence). J was trimmed by 9 bases and V by 0 bases; bases with no gene match: 10. This CDR3 spans 15 amino acids. The CDR3 protein is CASSLVWTGLGKAFF. CDR3 bases: TGTGCCAGCAGCTTGGTTTGGACAGGGTTGGGGAAAGCTTTCTTT.

The chain combines TRBV27 with TRBJ2-7; 9 bases are shared with TRBD1. The J segment lost 1 base and the V segment lost 1 base, leaving 14 bases of the junction unmatched. Germline V CDR1 and CDR2: MNHEY, SMNVEV (reference sequence). This CDR3 spans 19 amino acids. Here the CDR3 DNA reads TGTGCCAGCAGTTTATTAAGGGCCCCGGGACAGGGAGGATCCTACGAGCAGTACTTC. Translating it yields CASSLLRAPGQGGSYEQYF.

The chain recombines TRBV2 with TRBJ1-2; the D gene is possibly TRBD1 (6 bases). CDR1 SNHLY and CDR2 FYNNEI come from the germline V gene. V dropped 8 bases and J dropped 2 bases, with 18 bases sitting between them. The CDR3 is 15 amino acids. CDR3 sequence: CASSRDTTENYGYTF. CDR3 DNA: TGTGCCAGCTCCCGGGACACGACGGAAAACTATGGCTACACCTTC.

The V call is TRBV11-1, the J call TRBJ2-5; no clear D. CDR3 length equals 12 residues. The ends were cut back, 5 bases at V and 4 bases at J, with 8 bases in the middle. Germline CDR1 SGHAT, CDR2 FQDESV (reference sequence). The CDR3 DNA follows: TGTGCCAGCAGCCAAATGAGAGAGACCCAGTACTTC. The encoded protein is CASSQMRETQYF.

The J gene is TRBJ1-2, the V gene TRBV28; perhaps TRBD1 as D (6 bases). Germline V gives CDR1 MDHEN, CDR2 SYDVKM. The CDR3 is 14 amino acids. The V and J ends lost 5 bases and 2 bases respectively, with 12 bases between them. CDR3 region: CASSPPDRNYGYTF. The CDR3 coding sequence is TGTGCCAGCAGTCCCCCGGACAGAAACTATGGCTACACCTTC.

The chain links TRBV4-1 to TRBJ2-3, with 8 bases aligning to TRBD1. The CDR3 spans 16 residues. V dropped 0 bases and J dropped 0; count of bases not matched to a gene: 2. Germline V lookup: CDR1 MGHRA, CDR2 YSYEKL. For the CDR3, the DNA is TGCGCCAGCAGCCAAGAGGGACAGGTCAGCACAGATACGCAGTATTTT. Its translation: CASSQEGQVSTDTQYF.

This rearrangement joins TRBV19 to TRBJ1-1; D might be TRBD1 (5 bases). The germline gives CDR1 LNHDA, CDR2 SQIVND (reference sequence). The CDR3 has 12 residues. Deletions cut 4 bases from V and 4 bases from J, with 7 bases between. CDR3 loop: CASSRQFTEAFF. The CDR3 region has the DNA TGTGCCAGTAGTAGACAGTTCACTGAAGCTTTCTTT.

The chain links TRBV15 to TRBJ2-3; tentative D call: TRBD1 (5 bases). Germline CDR1 and CDR2: LNHNV and YYDKDF (reference sequence). CDR3 length: 15 amino acids. Trimming stripped 3 bases from V and 6 bases from J, with 16 bases between. In DNA form, the CDR3 reads TGTGCCACCAGCAGTCCCGCAGGGTTAGAGGATACGCAGTATTTT. Translated: CATSSPAGLEDTQYF.

A single count supports this clone. V gene TRBV10-3 combines with J gene TRBJ2-2, with D possibly TRBD1 on 6 matching bases. This CDR3 comprises 13 residues. Germline-derived CDR1 and CDR2 are ENHRY and SYGVKD. Trimming pared 7 bases from V and 3 bases from J, leaving 9 bases between. The CDR3 DNA reads TGTGCCATCAAGGACAGAGACACCGGGGAGCTGTTTTTT. It codes for CAIKDRDTGELFF.

The chain couples TRBV5-5 to TRBJ2-7; 13 nucleotides line up with TRBD2. This CDR3 has 14 amino acids. CDR1 SGHKS and CDR2 YYEKEE come from the germline V gene (reference sequence). V shed 2 bases, J shed 7 bases, and the junction held 3 bases outside the gene matches. The CDR3 region has the DNA TGTGCCAGCAGCTTTCTACTAGCGGGAGGGGAGCAGTACTTC. It specifies CASSFLLAGGEQYF.

CDR3 sequence reads: CASSQPGHAADEQYF. Written as DNA, the CDR3 is TGCGCCAGCAGCCAACCGGGACACGCGGCCGACGAGCAGTACTTC. This chain joins TRBV4-1 and TRBJ2-7; D possibly corresponds to TRBD1 (6 bases). Germline V lookup: CDR1 MGHRA, CDR2 YSYEKL. V shed 2 bases and J shed 5 bases, with 16 bases lying between them. The CDR3 runs 15 residues.

This chain uses TRBV9 with TRBJ2-5; TRBD1 agrees at 10 bases. Per the germline V gene, CDR1 is SGDLS and CDR2 is YYNGEE. The V gene end was trimmed by 3 bases and the J gene end by 5 bases; junction bases not matched to a gene: 7. The CDR3 runs to 15 residues. Here the CDR3 reads CASSAGTGDRETQYF. The CDR3 bases are TGTGCCAGCAGCGCCGGGACAGGGGATAGGGAGACCCAGTACTTC.

V gene TRBV5-8 combines with J gene TRBJ2-5, with 8 positions matching TRBD2. Germline lookup yields CDR1 SGHTS and CDR2 YDEGEE. CDR3 length equals 15 residues. Trimming took 6 bases from V and 1 from J; bases not matched to a gene: 8. The CDR3 DNA sequence: TGTGCCAGCATCCCAACGGGGGGGTTCCAAGAGACCCAGTACTTC. As protein: CASIPTGGFQETQYF. Using reference TRBV5-8 and TRBJ2-5 for the parts outside the CDR3, the full variable domain is EAGVTQSPTHLIKTRGQQATLRCSPISGHTSVYWYQQALGLGLQFLLWYDEGEERNRGNFPPRFSGRQFPNYSSELNVNALELEDSALYLCASIPTGGFQETQYFGPGTRLLVL.

This chain joins TRBV3-1 (or the pseudogene TRBV3-2) and TRBJ2-7; D is unresolved. V gave up 1 base and J gave up 4 bases, with 5 bases separating them. Germline CDR1 LGHDT, CDR2 YNNKEL (reference sequence). CDR3 size: 12 residues. CDR3 DNA sequence: TGTGCCAGCAGCCAAGGAGTATACGAGCAGTACTTC. Protein product: CASSQGVYEQYF.

This chain joins TRBV6-2 or TRBV6-3 and TRBJ1-4; D perhaps matches TRBD1 (6 bases). CDR1 and CDR2 (germline): MNHEY, SVGEGT. Trimming left V 4 bases short and J 0 bases short, with 9 bases between. The CDR3 contains 15 residues. The CDR3 protein is CASSWGLATNEKLFF. The CDR3 DNA reads TGTGCCAGCAGTTGGGGGCTTGCAACTAATGAAAAACTGTTTTTT.

This rearrangement joins TRBV6-1 to TRBJ2-4; no firm D call. Trimming took off 0 bases at V and 5 bases at J, with 5 bases between the two ends. Germline V lookup: CDR1 MNHNS, CDR2 SASEGT. The CDR3 totals 13 residues. The CDR3 protein is CASSEASENIQYF. CDR3 nucleotide sequence: TGTGCCAGCAGTGAAGCGTCTGAAAACATTCAGTACTTC.

In DNA form, the CDR3 reads TGTGCCAGCAGGGCTAGCGGGAGGACTGGCACAGATACGCAGTATTTT. Protein sequence: CASRASGRTGTDTQYF. V is TRBV7-2 and J is TRBJ2-3; 11 positions match TRBD2. The junction had 6 bases not matched to a gene; V was cut back by 6 bases and J by 1 base. The germline CDR1 and CDR2 sequences are SGHTA and FQGNSA. This CDR3 comprises 16 residues. Variable domain in full (rest from reference TRBV7-2 and TRBJ2-3): GAGVSQSPSNKVTEKGKDVELRCDPISGHTALYWYRQSLGQGLEFLIYFQGNSAPDKSGLPSDRFSAERTGGSVSTLTIQRTQQEDSAVYLCASRASGRTGTDTQYFGPGTRLTVL.

The CDR3 here is CASSLGLAGAEQYF. The CDR3 DNA reads TGTGCCAGCAGCTTAGGACTAGCGGGTGCCGAGCAGTACTTC. The chain recombines TRBV7-9 with TRBJ2-7; TRBD2 matches 10 bases. This CDR3 has 14 residues. Germline-derived CDR1 and CDR2 are SEHNR and FQNEAQ (reference sequence). V lost 1 base to trimming and J lost 6 bases; unmatched junction nucleotides: 3.

The rearrangement uses TRBV5-4 and TRBJ2-5; D might be TRBD2 (5 bases). V dropped 0 bases and J dropped 5 bases, with 8 bases sitting between them. Germline loops: CDR1 SGHNT, CDR2 YYREEE (reference sequence). This CDR3 region has 13 residues. CDR3 loop: CASSLAGMETQYF. As DNA, the CDR3 is TGTGCCAGCAGCTTGGCCGGGATGGAGACCCAGTACTTC.